Below are 6 T cell receptor beta chains sequenced from a single sample in a study of Graves' ophthalmopathy and Graves' hyperthyroidism. The authors amplified TCR beta CDR3 regions from RNA transcripts. The first round was an RT-PCR with HTBI primers, and the second round was a multiplex PCR. TCRdb processed the multiplex PCR reads anew with MiXCR; each CDR3 protein has one entry. The table has approximately 540,000 distinct CDR3 sequences, about 35% seen once; the top ten hold 3.5% to 4.5%. Sequences were obtained from peripheral blood or thyroid tissue (not recorded which). The source is an adult man with Graves' hyperthyroidism.

This sequence joins TRBV7-9 and TRBJ2-3, with TRBD2 identical over 15 bases. This CDR3 has 18 amino acids. Germline V gene sequence: CDR1 SEHNR, CDR2 FQNEAQ (reference sequence). After removal of 5 bases from V and 2 bases from J, the junction contained 8 bases not matched to a gene. The CDR3 loop is CASSPGTSGRPYTDTQYF. Here the CDR3 DNA reads TGTGCCAGCAGCCCCGGGACTAGCGGGAGGCCGTACACAGATACGCAGTATTTT.

As to this clonotype: This clone may be a read error of a much larger clone one base away. This chain links TRBV11-2 with TRBJ1-1; TRBD1 might be the D (6 bases). The CDR3 extends over 17 amino acids. V was clipped by 5 bases and J by 1 base, with 20 bases between them. From germline, CDR1 is SGHAT and CDR2 FQNNGV. The CDR3: CASSPRGRGAKNTEAFF. The CDR3 coding sequence is TGTGCCAGCAGCCCAAGGGGACGGGGGGCGAAGAACACTGAAGCTTTCTTT.

The genes are TRBV7-9 and TRBJ2-5, with D possibly being TRBD1 (6 bases). Trimming cost V 5 bases and J 1 base, with 17 bases left between them. From germline, CDR1 is SEHNR and CDR2 FQNEAQ (reference sequence). The CDR3 is 16 residues long. The CDR3 DNA reads TGTGCCAGCAGCCAAGTCTTGACAGGTCCCCAAGAGACCCAGTACTTC. Encoded protein: CASSQVLTGPQETQYF.

The genes are TRBV20-1 and TRBJ1-2; 10 positions agree with TRBD1. Germline CDR1 and CDR2: DFQATT and SNEGSKA (reference sequence). The V and J ends lost 2 bases and 6 bases, in that order; junction bases with no gene match: 6. CDR3 size: 14 residues. The CDR3 bases are TGCAGTGCTAGACCGACAGGGGGCTGGGATGGCTACACCTTC. It is translated as CSARPTGGWDGYTF.

This clonotype has a count of ten or more. The gene calls are TRBV7-8 and TRBJ1-1; TRBD1 agrees at 8 bases. The germline CDR1 and CDR2 sequences are SGHVS and FQNEAQ. J lost 8 bases, V lost 0 bases, and 11 bases had no gene match. The length of the CDR3 is 16 residues. The CDR3 protein is CASSLALGQGHEEAFF. As DNA, the CDR3 is TGTGCCAGCAGCTTAGCCTTAGGACAGGGCCATGAAGAAGCTTTCTTT.

This clonotype came up many times. This sequence joins TRBV7-3 and TRBJ2-2, with 10 bases lining up with TRBD1. Germline lookup yields CDR1 SGHTA and CDR2 FQGTGA. CDR3 size: 18 residues. V was clipped by 1 base and J by 0 bases; unmatched bases: 5. The CDR3 region is CASSLIGTGATNTGELFF. The CDR3 coding sequence is TGTGCCAGCAGCTTAATTGGGACAGGGGCCACGAACACCGGGGAGCTGTTTTTT.